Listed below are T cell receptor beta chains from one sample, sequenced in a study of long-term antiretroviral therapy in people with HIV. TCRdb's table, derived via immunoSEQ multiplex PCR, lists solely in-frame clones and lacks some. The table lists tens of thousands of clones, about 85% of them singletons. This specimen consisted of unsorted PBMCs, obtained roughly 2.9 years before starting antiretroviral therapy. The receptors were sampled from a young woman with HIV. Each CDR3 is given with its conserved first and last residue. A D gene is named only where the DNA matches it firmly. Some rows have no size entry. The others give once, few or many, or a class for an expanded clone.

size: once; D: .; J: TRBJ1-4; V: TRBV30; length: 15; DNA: TGTGCCTGGAGTCAAAACAAGGGGGGCGCTGAAAAACTGTTTTTT; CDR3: CAWSQNKGGAEKLFF
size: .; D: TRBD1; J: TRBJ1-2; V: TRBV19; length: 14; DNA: TGTGCCAGTAGCCCAAGACAGGGACTCTATGGCTACACCTTC; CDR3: CASSPRQGLYGYTF
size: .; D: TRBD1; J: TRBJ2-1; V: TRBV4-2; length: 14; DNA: TGTGCCAGCAGCCAAGGGACAGGGTCGTATGAGCAGTTCTTC; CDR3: CASSQGTGSYEQFF
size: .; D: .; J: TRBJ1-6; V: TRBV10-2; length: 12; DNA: TGCGCCAGCAGGACCCGGGCTTCACCCCTCCACTTT; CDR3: CASRTRASPLHF
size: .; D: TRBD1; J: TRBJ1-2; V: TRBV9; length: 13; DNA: TGTGCCAGCAGCGTCACCAGGGGGCATGGCTACACCTTC; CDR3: CASSVTRGHGYTF
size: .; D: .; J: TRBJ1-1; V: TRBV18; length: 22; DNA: TGTGCCAGCTCACCGATACCCCCAAGTGAGGCGGGCTCAGCAGGAGAGAACACTGAAGCTTTCTTT; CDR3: CASSPIPPSEAGSAGENTEAFF
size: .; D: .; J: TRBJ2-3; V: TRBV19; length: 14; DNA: TGTGCCAGTAGCACTTACATACGCACAGATACGCAGTATTTT; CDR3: CASSTYIRTDTQYF
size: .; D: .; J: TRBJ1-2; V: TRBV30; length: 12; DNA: TGTGCCTGGAGGACCGGGACCCACGGCTACACCTTC; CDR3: CAWRTGTHGYTF
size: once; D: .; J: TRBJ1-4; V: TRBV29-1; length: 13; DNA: TGCAGCGTTGTTCTGCAATTAAATGAAAAACTGTTTTTT; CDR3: CSVVLQLNEKLFF
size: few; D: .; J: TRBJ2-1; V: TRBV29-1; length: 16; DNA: TGCAGCGTTGTGCGGGCCCGGACCACTAATTACAATGAGCAGTTCTTC; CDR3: CSVVRARTTNYNEQFF
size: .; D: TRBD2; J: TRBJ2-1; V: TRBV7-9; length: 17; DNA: TGTGCCAGCAGCCCGGGGGGGGGAAGCGCCTTAGACAATGAGCAGTTCTTC; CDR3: CASSPGGGSALDNEQFF
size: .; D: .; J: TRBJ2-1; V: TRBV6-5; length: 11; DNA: TGTGCCAGCTTTGGTAAGAATGAGCAGTTCTTC; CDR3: CASFGKNEQFF
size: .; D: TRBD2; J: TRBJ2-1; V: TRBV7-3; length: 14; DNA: TGTGCCAGCAGCTCGGGGGGGCCTAGTAATGAGCAGTTCTTC; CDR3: CASSSGGPSNEQFF